The 29 T cell receptor beta chains given below trace back to one sample, sequenced in a study of T cells expressing NK-cell markers. TCRdb re-called the 5' RACE reads and shows each CDR3 protein once, DNA omitted. With 150,000 or so distinct CDR3 sequences in the sample, the ten largest clones hold 37%. Sequencing input: blood T cells: a sorted CD56 or NKG2C T cell subset, CD4+ or CD8+ T cells, or bulk PBMC T cells (not recorded which). Receptor source: a woman between 45 and 65 years old in good health.

The chain is built from TRBV7-9 and TRBJ1-4. This CDR3 region has 17 residues. Germline CDR1 SEHNR, CDR2 FQNEAQ (reference sequence). The CDR3 reads CASSLSGPFATNEKLFF.

CDR3 residues: CASSQDGIGEVYNEQFF. The V call is TRBV3-1, the J call TRBJ2-1. Per germline, CDR1 LGHDT and CDR2 YNNKEL (reference sequence). The CDR3 has 17 residues.

This rearrangement joins TRBV20-1 to TRBJ2-7; TCRdb indicates TRBD1, and absent DNA this call remains unverified. This CDR3 has 14 residues. CDR1 DFQATT and CDR2 SNEGSKA come from the germline V gene (reference sequence). CDR3 loop: CSAREVTGAYEQYF.

The chain's CDR3 is CASSFFGTGAFF. The chain combines TRBV5-1 with TRBJ1-1. Germline V lookup: CDR1 SGHRS, CDR2 YFSETQ. The CDR3 is made up of 12 amino acids.

V is TRBV12-5 and J is TRBJ2-1; TCRdb selects TRBD1, and the lack of DNA leaves this call unchecked. Germline loops: CDR1 LGHNT, CDR2 FRNRAP. The CDR3 runs to 14 residues. CDR3 sequence reads: CASVPRDSYNEQFF.

The CDR3 region is CASSYGVQGYYNEQFF. V gene TRBV6-6 combines with J gene TRBJ2-1; no DNA is available, so the TRBD2 call from TCRdb remains unchecked. CDR1 is MNHNY and CDR2 is SVGAGI in the germline V gene (reference sequence). There are 16 residues in the CDR3.

V usage is TRBV12-5 and J usage is TRBJ2-1; TCRdb lists TRBD2, though no DNA is available to test this call. The CDR3 has 12 amino acids. Germline V CDR1 and CDR2: LGHNT, FRNRAP. CDR3 loop: CASGVSGDEQFF.

The J gene is TRBJ2-3, the V gene TRBV19. CDR1 and CDR2 (germline): LNHDA, SQIVND (reference sequence). This CDR3 is 14 amino acids long. The CDR3 loop reads CASSIEAETDTQYF.

The chain employs TRBV9 and TRBJ1-1; TCRdb's assignment of TRBD1 cannot be checked, as there is no DNA. The germline V gene has CDR1 SGDLS and CDR2 YYNGEE. The CDR3 sequence is 14 residues long. The CDR3: CASSEGARNTEAFF.

The chain combines TRBV30 with TRBJ1-2; TCRdb indicates TRBD1, and absent DNA this call remains unverified. The CDR3 covers 12 residues. Germline CDR1 GTSNPN, CDR2 SVGIG (reference sequence). The CDR3 region is CAIEQGYYGYTF. The variable domain in full, completed from reference TRBV30 and TRBJ1-2, reads SQTIHQWPATLVQPVGSPLSLECTVEGTSNPNLYWYRQAAGRGLQLLFYSVGIGQISSEVPQNLSASRPQDRQFILSSKKLLLSDSGFYLCAIEQGYYGYTFGSGTRLTVV.

The chain employs TRBV27 and TRBJ2-6; TCRdb lists TRBD1, though no DNA is available to test this call. The CDR3 has 14 amino acids. The germline gives CDR1 MNHEY, CDR2 SMNVEV (reference sequence). CDR3 sequence: CASQGQTGANVLTF.

This chain connects TRBV6-6 to TRBJ2-3. The germline V gene has CDR1 MNHNY and CDR2 SVGAGI (reference sequence). This CDR3 region has 13 residues. The CDR3 loop is CASNSLVLDTQYF.

The chain combines TRBV12-3 or TRBV12-4 with TRBJ2-5; TCRdb's D call of TRBD2 is untestable without DNA. The CDR3 is made up of 17 amino acids. The chain's CDR3 is CASSLGASGSSQETQYF.

This CDR3 reads CASRGSAANTGELFF. The chain has TRBV6-1 and TRBJ2-2; lacking DNA, the TRBD2 call made by TCRdb goes unchecked. The germline CDR1 and CDR2 sequences are MNHNS and SASEGT. The CDR3 sequence is 15 residues long.

This chain connects TRBV12-3 or TRBV12-4 to TRBJ1-4; TCRdb's D gene call, TRBD1, goes unchecked for lack of DNA. CDR3 length: 14 amino acids. The CDR3 sequence is CASSFGLGGEKLFF.

The rearrangement joins TRBV7-9 to TRBJ1-4. CDR1 is SEHNR, CDR2 FQNEAQ, per germline (reference sequence). The CDR3 totals 12 residues. The CDR3 loop is CASSVGAEKLFF.

The chain carries TRBV14 and TRBJ1-2; as DNA is missing, the TRBD1 call by TCRdb cannot be tested. The CDR3 has 14 residues. Germline V gives CDR1 SGHDN, CDR2 FVKESK. CDR3: CASSPRDGGYGYTF.

CDR3: CASGTSGIPSSTDTQYF. The gene calls are TRBV2 and TRBJ2-3; no DNA is available, so the TRBD2 call from TCRdb remains unchecked. The germline V gene encodes CDR1 SNHLY and CDR2 FYNNEI. This CDR3 is 17 amino acids long.

The CDR3 spells CASSLWGSYNEQFF. The chain has TRBV4-1 and TRBJ2-1. From germline, CDR1 is MGHRA and CDR2 YSYEKL. The CDR3 totals 14 residues.

The CDR3: CASSSDSWGQPQHF. The rearrangement uses TRBV7-9 and TRBJ1-5; the D gene TCRdb calls, TRBD1, cannot be checked with no DNA. Germline-derived CDR1 and CDR2 are SEHNR and FQNEAQ (reference sequence). This CDR3 has 14 residues.

The J gene is TRBJ1-1, the V gene TRBV10-3; TCRdb picks TRBD1, but there is no DNA to check that call. The CDR3 covers 13 residues. CDR1 is ENHRY and CDR2 is SYGVKD in the germline V gene. The CDR3: CAIGQGGNTEAFF.

The J gene is TRBJ1-2, the V gene TRBV12-3 or TRBV12-4; without DNA, the TCRdb call of TRBD1 cannot be checked. The CDR3 sequence is 16 residues long. The CDR3 protein is CASSPRTAPSGYGYTF.

This sequence joins TRBV9 and TRBJ2-3; absent DNA, TCRdb's TRBD1 call cannot be checked. The CDR3 loop spans 16 amino acids. Germline values: CDR1 SGDLS, CDR2 YYNGEE. This CDR3 reads CASSVDSWPRSDTQYF.

V is TRBV15 and J is TRBJ2-3; checking the TCRdb D call of TRBD1 is not possible without DNA. Germline lookup yields CDR1 LNHNV and CDR2 YYDKDF (reference sequence). The CDR3 is 15 amino acids. CDR3 in amino acids: CATSADRGFTDTQYF.

The chain is built from TRBV12-3 or TRBV12-4 and TRBJ1-2. This CDR3 is built from 15 residues. The CDR3 region is CASSLILRHDYGYTF.

The chain combines TRBV5-1 with TRBJ2-2; absent DNA, TCRdb's TRBD1 call cannot be checked. Germline V gene lookup returns CDR1 SGHRS and CDR2 YFSETQ. This CDR3 has 13 residues. CDR3 sequence: CASAPWDTGELFF.

This chain joins TRBV4-1 and TRBJ2-2; the D call from TCRdb, TRBD2, cannot be confirmed without DNA. This CDR3 is built from 16 residues. The germline V gene encodes CDR1 MGHRA and CDR2 YSYEKL. Here the CDR3 reads CASSQTSGVNTGELFF.

The rearrangement links TRBV3-1 to TRBJ2-1; TCRdb's assignment of TRBD2 cannot be checked, as there is no DNA. Germline CDR1 reads LGHDT; CDR2 reads YNNKEL (reference sequence). The CDR3 contains 13 residues. CDR3 loop: CASSQALLGPQFF.

The gene calls are TRBV6-2 or TRBV6-3 and TRBJ2-5; checking the TCRdb D call of TRBD2 is not possible without DNA. Germline V gives CDR1 MNHEY, CDR2 SVGEGT. The CDR3 extends over 16 amino acids. CDR3 sequence: CASSTDSGRGRKTQYF.